Here is one T cell receptor (beta chain) with its context. The antigen is unknown. V lost 5 bases, J lost 2 bases, and 13 bases stayed unmatched. The germline V gene has CDR1 MNHEY and CDR2 SMNVEV (reference sequence). The CDR3 extends over 19 amino acids. These data originate in a study of OX40 agonist ivuxolimab in advanced cancers. Across the whole study: The patients got ivuxolimab, which is an agonistic anti-OX40 (CD134) antibody. Of mixed ages from about 20 to 90 and averaging about 60 years, the group was just under 85% male.

The method was immunoSEQ multiplex PCR; TCRdb's version includes in-frame clones alone and lacks a portion of them. In the table there are more than 70,000 clones, 65% to 90% of which are singletons. General observations from the study: Both CD4+ and CD8+ T cell populations in blood had undergone clonal expansion by week 6 at 0.1 to 3.0 mg/kg. In CD8+ T cells, expanded clones were on average more numerous than in CD4+.

The rearrangement uses TRBV27 and TRBJ2-6; TRBD2 aligns across 9 bases. The receptor was isolated from an adult with an advanced solid tumor such as melanoma, head and neck, liver or kidney cancer. The sample in question was CD4+ or CD8+ T cells sorted from blood, obtained in a trial of the OX40 agonist ivuxolimab. The DNA of the CDR3 is TGTGCCAGCAGTCCGGGGGGACTAGCCGGTTTAGCTGGGGCCAACGTCCTGACTTTC. Translated, it gives CASSPGGLAGLAGANVLTF.